These T cell receptor beta chains were read from a single sample in a study of T cell responses to AZD1222 COVID-19 vaccine. TCRdb keeps only in-frame clones here, not all; method: immunoSEQ multiplex PCR. The sample consists of about 81,000 clones, about 89% of them appearing once. This specimen consisted of peripheral blood, obtained 28 days after the second AZD1222 dose. The receptors derive from an adult who received the AZD1222 COVID-19 vaccine. Each CDR3 is given with its conserved first and last residue. Each record gives: J gene, CDR3 length, D gene, V gene, clone size, CDR3 protein, CDR3 DNA. A D gene is named only where the DNA matches it firmly. Clone size is given for some rows only: seen once, a few or many times, or a class if the clone is expanded.

TRBJ2-1 | 13 | TRBD2 | TRBV10-3 | . | CAISSGSGDEQFF | TGTGCCATCAGCAGCGGGAGTGGCGATGAGCAGTTCTTC
TRBJ1-1 | 13 | . | TRBV7-9 | . | CASSLDTYTEAFF | TGTGCCAGCAGCCTAGACACGTACACTGAAGCTTTCTTT
TRBJ1-3 | 16 | . | TRBV5-6 | . | CASSLAHELSGNTIYF | TGTGCCAGCAGCTTGGCCCACGAGCTCTCTGGAAACACCATATATTTT
TRBJ1-1 | 15 | . | TRBV11-2 | . | CASSKYTGGRTEAFF | TGTGCCAGCAGCAAATATACGGGGGGGAGGACTGAAGCTTTCTTT
TRBJ1-3 | 15 | . | TRBV11-2 | . | CASSLGASSGNTIYF | TGTGCCAGCAGCTTAGGAGCAAGCTCTGGAAACACCATATATTTT
TRBJ1-4 | 23 | TRBD1 | TRBV15 | . | CATSRRTGYGWGTKGRLGEKLFF | TGTGCCACCAGCAGACGGACAGGGTACGGCTGGGGGACGAAGGGACGGCTGGGTGAAAAACTGTTTTTT
TRBJ1-2 | 11 | . | TRBV20-1 | . | CSARVNYGYTF | TGCAGTGCTAGAGTTAACTATGGCTACACCTTC
TRBJ1-2 | 12 | TRBD1 | TRBV11-2 | . | CASSNTGDGYTF | TGTGCCAGCAGCAATACAGGGGATGGCTACACCTTC
TRBJ1-6 | 14 | . | TRBV28 | . | CASSLRGSLSPLHF | TGTGCCAGCAGTTTGAGGGGGAGTTTATCACCCCTCCACTTT
TRBJ1-2 | 18 | . | TRBV9 | . | CASSAGGALMPGGYGYTF | TGTGCCAGCAGCGCCGGGGGGGCTCTGATGCCCGGGGGCTATGGCTACACCTTC
TRBJ2-2 | 17 | . | TRBV28 | . | CASSFPQDTLNTGELFF | TGTGCCAGCAGTTTCCCCCAGGACACCCTGAACACCGGGGAGCTGTTTTTT
TRBJ2-7 | 14 | . | TRBV7-8 | few | CASRSGFPSYEQYF | TGTGCCAGCAGGAGTGGGTTTCCCTCCTACGAGCAGTACTTC
TRBJ2-5 | 14 | TRBD1 | TRBV2 | . | CASTKRTGGETQYF | TGTGCCAGCACAAAGCGGACAGGAGGAGAGACCCAGTACTTC
TRBJ2-1 | 15 | TRBD1 | TRBV18 | . | CASSPRRQGGNEQFF | TGTGCCAGCTCACCCCGGCGACAGGGGGGGAATGAGCAGTTCTTC